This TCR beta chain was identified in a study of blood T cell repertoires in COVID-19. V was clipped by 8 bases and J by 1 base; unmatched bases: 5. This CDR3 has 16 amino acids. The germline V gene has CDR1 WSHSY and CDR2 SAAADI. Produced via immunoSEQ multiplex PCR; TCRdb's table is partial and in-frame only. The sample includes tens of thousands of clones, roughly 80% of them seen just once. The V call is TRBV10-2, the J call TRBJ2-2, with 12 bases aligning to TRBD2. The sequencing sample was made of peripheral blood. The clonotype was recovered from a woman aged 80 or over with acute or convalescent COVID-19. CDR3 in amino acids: CASGASGGVNTGELFF. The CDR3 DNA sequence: TGCGCCAGCGGGGCTAGCGGGGGGGTGAACACCGGGGAGCTGTTTTTT.